The source of this T cell receptor beta chain is a study of radiotherapy plus CTLA-4 blockade in lung cancer. Across the study: Disease control was present in roughly 30% of patients, and objective responses in roughly 17%. General study results and limits: Together with interferon-beta, which increased in serum after radiation, early dynamic changes in blood T cell clones were reportedly the best predictors of response. Radiotherapy plus ipilimumab was followed by expansion in blood of tumor-derived TCR clones.

This clone was seen once. Its target is unknown. Method: immunoSEQ multiplex PCR; TCRdb's copy keeps in-frame clones and lacks some. The data show about 51,000 clones, more than 75% seen once. V was pared by 1 base and J by 0 bases, with 9 bases of the junction left unmatched. This CDR3 has 17 residues. Germline V lookup: CDR1 SGHRS, CDR2 YFSETQ. This sequence joins TRBV5-1 and TRBJ2-7; 8 bases are shared with TRBD2. The receptor was isolated from a human donor with non-small cell lung cancer who had a complete response to radiotherapy plus ipilimumab. This specimen was peripheral blood, taken from a patient treated with radiotherapy plus ipilimumab. Here the CDR3 reads CASSLSAFSGGSYEQYF. CDR3 nucleotide sequence: TGCGCCAGCAGCTTGTCCGCCTTCAGCGGGGGCTCCTACGAGCAGTACTTC.